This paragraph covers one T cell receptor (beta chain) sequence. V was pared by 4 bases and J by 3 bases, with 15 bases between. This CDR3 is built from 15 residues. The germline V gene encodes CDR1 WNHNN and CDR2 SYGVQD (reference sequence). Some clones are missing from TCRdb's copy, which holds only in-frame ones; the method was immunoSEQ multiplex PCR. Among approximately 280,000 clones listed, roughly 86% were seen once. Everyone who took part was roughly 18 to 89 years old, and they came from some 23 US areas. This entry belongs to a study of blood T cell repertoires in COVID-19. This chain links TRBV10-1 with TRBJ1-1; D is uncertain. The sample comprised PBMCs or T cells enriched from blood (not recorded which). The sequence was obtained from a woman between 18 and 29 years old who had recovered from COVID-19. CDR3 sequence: CASSGMRHPDTEAFF. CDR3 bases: TGCGCCAGCAGTGGAATGAGACACCCAGACACTGAAGCTTTCTTT.